This TCR beta chain came from a study of CD8+ T cells in alopecia areata. Specified treatment: oral pan-JAK inhibitor, 5-10 mg twice daily. As part of sample collection, lesional scalp punch biopsies and peripheral blood were taken from alopecia areata patients. PBMCs, the starting material, were the source of sorted CD4+ and CD8+ T cells. On this clone itself: Its antigen is unknown.

Findings of the study overall: Both scalp clonality and the expanded CD8+ clones among the top 100 showed a significant decrease with tofacitinib.

With 4 bases removed from V and 5 bases from J, the gap between germline ends came to 15 bases. This CDR3 has 14 residues. Germline V gene lookup returns CDR1 LGHNA and CDR2 YSLEER. Extracted RNA was reverse transcribed, and the resulting cDNA served as sequencing template. Sequenced by immunoSEQ multiplex PCR; TCRdb stores in-frame clones only, minus some. The sample contains some 210,000 clones, approximately 65% of which appear only once. The source is a human donor with alopecia areata. Sequenced here: CD4+ T cells sorted from blood, sampled at week 44, from a patient treated with tofacitinib. V is TRBV4-3 and J is TRBJ2-7; D call uncertain. The CDR3 protein is CASSRTPTGNEQYF. CDR3 in DNA: TGCGCCAGCAGCCGGACCCCAACGGGCAACGAGCAGTACTTC.